Given below is one TCR beta chain in context. As yet, its antigen is unknown. This sample was included in a study of OX40 agonist ivuxolimab in advanced cancers. Looking at the study overall: It was permissible to have had prior anti-PD-1, anti-PD-L1 or anti-CTLA-4 therapy, and approximately 41% had some. Overall study results and limits: Several nonresponders also turned out to have low normalized T-cell clonal expansion.

CDR3 length equals 13 residues. The germline V gene encodes CDR1 GTSNPN and CDR2 SVGIG (reference sequence). Trimming stripped 0 bases from V and 2 bases from J, with 6 bases between. Measured with immunoSEQ multiplex PCR; TCRdb has only the in-frame clones, and not every one. The table has about 73,000 clones, over 80% seen once. This receptor was obtained from an adult with an advanced solid tumor such as melanoma, head and neck, liver or kidney cancer. The sequenced sample was CD4+ or CD8+ T cells sorted from blood, obtained in a trial of the OX40 agonist ivuxolimab. The chain links TRBV30 to TRBJ2-3; unclear D gene. The CDR3 here is CAWSVGNTDTQYF. The CDR3 DNA is TGTGCCTGGAGTGTTGGCAACACAGATACGCAGTATTTT. Full variable domain (rest looked up from reference TRBV30 and TRBJ2-3): SQTIHQWPATLVQPVGSPLSLECTVEGTSNPNLYWYRQAAGRGLQLLFYSVGIGQISSEVPQNLSASRPQDRQFILSSKKLLLSDSGFYLCAWSVGNTDTQYFGPGTRLTVL.